This entry lists 32 T cell receptor beta chains sequenced from one sample in a study of blood T cell repertoires in COVID-19. TCRdb's table, derived via immunoSEQ multiplex PCR, lists solely in-frame clones and lacks some. The table records 55,000 to 75,000 clones, roughly 77% of them present only once. The sequencing input was peripheral blood. These receptors were obtained from a woman in her seventies with acute or convalescent COVID-19.

The chain recombines TRBV18 with TRBJ1-1, with 10 positions matching TRBD1. Germline V lookup: CDR1 KGHSH, CDR2 LQKENI. The V gene end was trimmed by 10 bases and the J gene end by 1 base; junction bases not matched to a gene: 6. The CDR3 loop spans 14 amino acids. CDR3 sequence: CAMRTGGTNTEAFF. The CDR3 nucleotides read TGTGCCATGCGGACAGGGGGGACGAACACTGAAGCTTTCTTT.

The chain carries TRBV5-1 and TRBJ1-1, with TRBD1 as a possible D gene (5 bases). This CDR3 is 13 amino acids long. Germline V gene data show CDR1 as SGHRS and CDR2 as YFSETQ. Between the trimmed V and J ends, which lost 5 bases and 7 bases, there was a span of 15 bases. This CDR3 reads CASSRGTGGEAFF. The CDR3, as DNA: TGCGCCAGCAGTCGTGGGACGGGAGGTGAAGCTTTCTTT.

A few counts support this clone. The chain recombines TRBV5-1 with TRBJ2-7; the D is unclear. Deletions cut 3 bases from V and 0 bases from J, with 10 bases between. Germline CDR1 reads SGHRS; CDR2 reads YFSETQ. This CDR3 spans 14 amino acids. The CDR3 DNA reads TGCGCCAGCAGCTCCCAGACATACTCCTACGAGCAGTACTTC. This sequence encodes CASSSQTYSYEQYF.

The chain is built from TRBV7-9 and TRBJ2-6; TRBD1 might be the D (6 bases). The CDR3 consists of 17 residues. Germline-derived CDR1 and CDR2 are SEHNR and FQNEAQ (reference sequence). Trimming took off 0 bases at V and 2 bases at J, with 11 bases between the two ends. For the CDR3, the DNA is TGTGCCAGCAGCTTAGCGGGCGACAGGACTGGGGCCAACGTCCTGACTTTC. It specifies CASSLAGDRTGANVLTF.

CDR3 sequence: CASSKQGQERGLVGETRYTF. The DNA for the CDR3 is TGTGCCAGTTCAAAACAGGGACAGGAGAGGGGTTTAGTCGGGGAAACAAGATACACCTTC. The chain carries TRBV19 and TRBJ1-2, with TRBD1 matching over 8 bases. Germline-derived CDR1 and CDR2 are LNHDA and SQIVND (reference sequence). Trimming at V came to 8 bases and at J to 11 bases, leaving 34 bases not matched to a gene. The CDR3 length is 20 residues.

The rearrangement joins TRBV28 to TRBJ1-2; D not resolved. Looked up from germline, CDR1 is MDHEN and CDR2 is SYDVKM. CDR3 length: 12 amino acids. V dropped 3 bases and J dropped 7 bases, with 9 bases sitting between them. The CDR3 loop is CASSFLISGYTF. The CDR3 nucleotides read TGTGCCAGCAGTTTCCTTATCAGTGGCTACACCTTC.

V usage is TRBV5-4 and J usage is TRBJ2-5; 7 bases are shared with TRBD1. CDR1 is SGHNT, CDR2 YYREEE, per germline (reference sequence). The CDR3 runs to 15 residues. Trimming cost V 4 bases and J 6 bases; bases outside gene matches: 12. CDR3 DNA sequence: TGTGCCAGCAGCACCCGACAGGGAGAGCGAAAGACCCAGTACTTC. Protein sequence: CASSTRQGERKTQYF.

The chain employs TRBV5-1 and TRBJ2-1; 9 positions agree with TRBD1. CDR3 size: 13 residues. Looked up from germline, CDR1 is SGHRS and CDR2 is YFSETQ. V shed 3 bases and J 7 bases; nucleotides not matched to a gene: 2. In nucleotides, the CDR3 is TGCGCCAGCAGCTGGGGGACAGGGAATGAGCAGTTCTTC. It codes for CASSWGTGNEQFF.

This clone appeared a few times. The rearrangement joins TRBV2 to TRBJ2-7, with D maybe TRBD1 (5 bases). CDR1 SNHLY and CDR2 FYNNEI come from the germline V gene. This CDR3 is 13 amino acids long. Trimming pared 7 bases from V and 3 bases from J, leaving 13 bases between. CDR3 bases: TGTGCCAGCAAGGGGATCACAAGCTACGAGCAGTACTTC. This sequence encodes CASKGITSYEQYF.

V gene TRBV6-1 combines with J gene TRBJ1-1, with D maybe TRBD1 (5 bases). V gave up 2 bases and J gave up 8 bases, with 12 bases separating them. This CDR3 region has 13 residues. From germline, CDR1 is MNHNS and CDR2 SASEGT. The chain's CDR3 is CASSETTAQEAFF. CDR3 in DNA: TGTGCCAGCAGTGAAACGACAGCACAAGAAGCTTTCTTT.

The rearrangement links TRBV6-5 to TRBJ1-2; D gene unclear. CDR1 is MNHEY, CDR2 SVGAGI, per germline. The CDR3 covers 15 residues. V lost 5 bases, J lost 8 bases, and 21 bases lay in between. CDR3 residues: CASSPAGQARHGYTF. The DNA for the CDR3 is TGTGCCAGCAGTCCCGCAGGTCAGGCAAGGCACGGCTACACCTTC.

The chain has TRBV4-2 and TRBJ2-7, with 9 nucleotides matching TRBD1. V lost 3 bases to trimming and J lost 4 bases; unmatched junction nucleotides: 4. Germline V gives CDR1 LGHNA, CDR2 YNFKEQ. CDR3 length: 14 amino acids. The CDR3 reads CASSHIGQGYEQYF. In DNA form, the CDR3 reads TGTGCCAGCAGCCACATCGGACAGGGGTACGAGCAGTACTTC.

The rearrangement links TRBV19 to TRBJ2-1; no clear D. Between the trimmed V and J ends, which lost 10 bases and 6 bases, there was a span of 10 bases. The germline V gene encodes CDR1 LNHDA and CDR2 SQIVND (reference sequence). The CDR3 runs to 11 residues. CDR3 in DNA: TGTGCCACACGGAGTCCCAATGAGCAGTTCTTC. Amino acids: CATRSPNEQFF.

The chain recombines TRBV28 with TRBJ1-5; unclear D gene. Per the germline V gene, CDR1 is MDHEN and CDR2 is SYDVKM. Trimming cost V 7 bases and J 6 bases, with 16 bases left between them. The length of the CDR3 is 14 residues. This chain's CDR3 is CASTEGGRGQPQHF. The CDR3 DNA sequence: TGTGCCAGCACCGAAGGAGGGCGGGGTCAGCCCCAGCATTTT. Looking up the rest from reference TRBV28 and TRBJ1-5 gives the full variable domain: DVKVTQSSRYLVKRTGEKVFLECVQDMDHENMFWYRQDPGLGLRLIYFSYDVKMKEKGDIPEGYSVSREKKERFSLILESASTNQTSMYLCASTEGGRGQPQHFGDGTRLSIL.

The chain couples TRBV15 to TRBJ1-6; 9 bases line up with TRBD1. Unmatched junction bases numbered 2, after V lost 2 bases and J lost 9 bases. Germline V gene lookup returns CDR1 LNHNV and CDR2 YYDKDF (reference sequence). The CDR3 is 14 amino acids. For the CDR3, the DNA is TGTGCCACCAGCAGACCGACAGGGGGTTCACCCCTCCACTTT. Translation: CATSRPTGGSPLHF.

The chain joins TRBV10-3 to TRBJ1-2; 8 positions match TRBD1. The J segment lost 6 bases and the V segment lost 4 bases, leaving 4 bases of the junction unmatched. There are 13 residues in the CDR3. Germline values: CDR1 ENHRY, CDR2 SYGVKD. For the CDR3, the DNA is TGTGCCATCAGTGGTCAGGGGGCGAATGGCTACACCTTC. Translated: CAISGQGANGYTF.

This chain connects TRBV5-5 to TRBJ2-2; 9 nucleotides match TRBD1. Germline V CDR1 and CDR2: SGHKS, YYEKEE (reference sequence). This CDR3 contains 16 residues. J was trimmed by 4 bases and V by 4 bases; bases with no gene match: 8. The CDR3 protein is CASSPPGQGGTGELFF. The CDR3 nucleotides read TGTGCCAGCAGCCCTCCGGGACAGGGAGGCACCGGGGAGCTGTTTTTT.

This chain's CDR3 is CSVLNRGLSTDTQYF. CDR3 nucleotides: TGCAGCGTTTTGAACCGTGGCCTTAGCACAGATACGCAGTATTTT. This chain links TRBV29-1 with TRBJ2-3; D ambiguous. The CDR3 is 15 residues long. Germline CDR1 is SQVTM and CDR2 is ANQGSEA. V lost 5 bases and J lost 0, with 15 bases in between.

This chain connects TRBV11-3 to TRBJ2-1, with 8 positions matching TRBD2. CDR3 length: 15 residues. J lost 7 bases, V lost 1 base, and 6 bases had no gene match. Germline CDR1 SGHNT, CDR2 YENEEA. The CDR3 DNA reads TGTGCCAGCAGCTTAGGGGGACTAGTGGGGAATGAGCAGTTCTTC. It specifies CASSLGGLVGNEQFF.

The sample holds one count of this clone. The chain couples TRBV7-2 to TRBJ2-7; TRBD1 aligns across 7 bases. V was pared by 2 bases and J by 0 bases, with 4 bases of the junction left unmatched. CDR1 and CDR2 (germline): SGHTA, FQGNSA. The CDR3 sequence is 15 residues long. The CDR3 sequence is CASSLPGQVSYEQYF. CDR3 nucleotide sequence: TGTGCCAGCAGCTTACCTGGACAGGTCTCCTACGAGCAGTACTTC. Full variable domain (remainder filled in from reference TRBV7-2 and TRBJ2-7): GAGVSQSPSNKVTEKGKDVELRCDPISGHTALYWYRQSLGQGLEFLIYFQGNSAPDKSGLPSDRFSAERTGGSVSTLTIQRTQQEDSAVYLCASSLPGQVSYEQYFGPGTRLTVT.

The rearrangement uses TRBV27 and TRBJ1-2, with 7 bases that match TRBD1. The CDR3 totals 13 residues. From germline, CDR1 is MNHEY and CDR2 SMNVEV (reference sequence). The V and J ends lost 6 bases and 7 bases, in that order; junction bases with no gene match: 8. CDR3 bases: TGTGCCAGCAGCTTGACAGGGAATCGTGGCTACACCTTC. Its translation: CASSLTGNRGYTF.

The chain joins TRBV5-5 to TRBJ1-2, with TRBD1 identical over 9 bases. V lost 4 bases to trimming and J lost 6 bases; unmatched junction nucleotides: 10. Germline CDR1 is SGHKS and CDR2 is YYEKEE (reference sequence). The CDR3 is made up of 15 amino acids. The CDR3 DNA reads TGTGCCAGCAGCCTGGGGGGACAGGGAGTCCATGGCTACACCTTC. Translating gives CASSLGGQGVHGYTF.

CDR3 in DNA: TGTGCCAGCAGCCGTTGGACTAGCGGAAACGAGCAGTACTTC. Translating gives CASSRWTSGNEQYF. This chain uses TRBV3-1 (or the pseudogene TRBV3-2) with TRBJ2-7, with 10 bases fitting TRBD2. Germline V gene data show CDR1 as LGHDT and CDR2 as YNNKEL (reference sequence). This CDR3 is 14 amino acids long. V lost 4 bases and J lost 5; bases outside the gene matches: 5.

This chain joins TRBV7-9 and TRBJ2-7, with 10 bases lining up with TRBD1. The junction had 13 bases not matched to a gene; V was cut back by 4 bases and J by 1 base. There are 18 residues in the CDR3. Per the germline V gene, CDR1 is SEHNR and CDR2 is FQNEAQ (reference sequence). The CDR3 DNA follows: TGTGCCAGCAGCTCAGACTACGGACAGGGGGTAAGGTCCTACGAGCAGTACTTC. This codes for CASSSDYGQGVRSYEQYF.

This chain links TRBV11-2 with TRBJ1-3; D perhaps matches TRBD1 (6 bases). Germline CDR1 and CDR2: SGHAT and FQNNGV. This CDR3 has 15 residues. V was trimmed by 6 bases and J by 6 bases, leaving 18 bases between them. Here the CDR3 reads CASRPGTLGVNTIYF. The CDR3 bases are TGTGCCAGCAGGCCTGGGACACTGGGTGTAAACACCATATATTTT. The variable domain in full, with the rest retrieved from reference TRBV11-2 and TRBJ1-3, is EAGVAQSPRYKIIEKRQSVAFWCNPISGHATLYWYQQILGQGPKLLIQFQNNGVVDDSQLPKDRFSAERLKGVDSTLKIQPAKLEDSAVYLCASRPGTLGVNTIYFGEGSWLTVV.

This chain connects TRBV28 to TRBJ2-2; the D is unclear. The CDR3 extends over 14 amino acids. Trimming stripped 6 bases from V and 1 base from J, with 9 bases between. Germline values: CDR1 MDHEN, CDR2 SYDVKM. CDR3 DNA: TGTGCCAGCAGCCCCCTCGGGAACACCGGGGAGCTGTTTTTT. It yields the protein CASSPLGNTGELFF.

This sequence joins TRBV27 and TRBJ2-7; TRBD2 agrees at 8 bases. CDR3 length: 15 residues. The germline V gene has CDR1 MNHEY and CDR2 SMNVEV (reference sequence). The trim removed 0 bases at V and 7 bases at J, leaving 8 bases unmatched. The CDR3 sequence is CASSLSGPSGREQYF. DNA for the CDR3: TGTGCCAGCAGTTTATCGGGCCCAAGCGGGAGAGAGCAGTACTTC.

The chain employs TRBV28 and TRBJ1-4, with TRBD1 identical over 8 bases. V shed 4 bases, J shed 10 bases, and the junction held 5 bases outside the gene matches. Germline loops: CDR1 MDHEN, CDR2 SYDVKM. The CDR3 spans 13 residues. As DNA, the CDR3 is TGTGCCAGCAGTTCCGGGACAGGCGGAAAACTGTTTTTT. It is translated as CASSSGTGGKLFF. Full variable domain (remainder filled in from reference TRBV28 and TRBJ1-4): DVKVTQSSRYLVKRTGEKVFLECVQDMDHENMFWYRQDPGLGLRLIYFSYDVKMKEKGDIPEGYSVSREKKERFSLILESASTNQTSMYLCASSSGTGGKLFFGSGTQLSVL.

The chain couples TRBV5-6 to TRBJ1-3, with a weak D call TRBD1 (5 bases). The CDR3 has 16 amino acids. The germline V gene encodes CDR1 SGHDT and CDR2 YYEEEE. V lost 4 bases and J lost 7, with 21 bases in between. This CDR3 is CASSRATGLHGNTIYF. The DNA of the CDR3 is TGTGCCAGCAGCCGGGCGACGGGACTACATGGGAACACCATATATTTT.

CDR3 protein: CAWSLAGGMTNEKLFF. Written as DNA, the CDR3 is TGTGCCTGGAGTTTGGCAGGGGGAATGACTAATGAAAAACTGTTTTTT. The J gene is TRBJ1-4, the V gene TRBV30; 7 nucleotides align to TRBD1. Germline values: CDR1 GTSNPN, CDR2 SVGIG (reference sequence). CDR3 length: 16 amino acids. The V gene end was trimmed by 2 bases and the J gene end by 2 bases; junction bases not matched to a gene: 8.

The chain uses TRBV5-1 and TRBJ1-1; TRBD1 matches at 7 bases. Trimming removed 4 bases from V and 8 bases from J; junction bases left unmatched: 17. CDR3 length: 16 residues. Germline V gene lookup returns CDR1 SGHRS and CDR2 YFSETQ. The CDR3 protein is CASSLQGDSLGSEAFF. CDR3 DNA: TGCGCCAGCAGCCTACAAGGGGACAGCCTCGGGTCGGAAGCTTTCTTT.

The chain carries TRBV12-5 and TRBJ2-1; TRBD2 agrees at 11 bases. Trimming removed 1 base from V and 6 bases from J; junction bases left unmatched: 2. CDR1 LGHNT and CDR2 FRNRAP come from the germline V gene. This CDR3 comprises 15 residues. The CDR3 bases are TGTGCTAGTGGTTTGGGACTAGCGGGATCCAATGAGCAGTTCTTC. As protein: CASGLGLAGSNEQFF.